This entry describes one TCR beta chain. The authors' processing: It was from reference gene primer amplification that nucleated cell counts were estimated. Profiling relied on immunoSEQ multiplex PCR, and the TCRdb table lists in-frame clones only, not all of them. The V and J calls and the clone size are those of that table, but D and trimming were determined from the DNA. The profile shows under 150,000 clones, 75% to 90% of them singletons. This CDR3 is built from 13 residues. V lost 0 bases and J lost 3, with 4 bases in between. The germline CDR1 and CDR2 sequences are LGHDT and YNNKEL (reference sequence). The sample belongs to a study of blood T cell repertoires in COVID-19. Across the whole study: Donors in the United States, Italy and Spain gave samples during acute or convalescent COVID-19. T cells, B-cell-depleted T cells, or PBMCs supplied cDNA or gDNA.

The receptor comes from a human donor in a cohort sampled during active COVID-19. The V gene is TRBV3-1 (or the pseudogene TRBV3-2), the J gene TRBJ2-3; unclear D gene. The sequenced material came from peripheral blood. The CDR3 protein is CASSQDLTDTQYF. CDR3 in DNA: TGTGCCAGCAGCCAAGATCTGACAGATACGCAGTATTTT.